One and the same sample provided the 8 T cell receptor beta chains below, sequenced in a study of shared T cell receptors in the human thymus. Libraries were prepared by immunoSEQ multiplex PCR; TCRdb keeps only in-frame clonotypes and omits some of them. The sample yields about 710,000 clones, approximately 89% seen once. This sample also belongs to another study, concerning human thymus T cells.

Sequencing was done on a sample of thymocytes. The origin of the receptors is a boy under two years old with a congenital heart defect.

The V and J genes are TRBV12-5 and TRBJ2-7; the match to TRBD2 covers 7 bases. Germline-derived CDR1 and CDR2 are LGHNT and FRNRAP. The CDR3 runs to 14 residues. V lost 0 bases, J lost 2 bases, and 1 base stayed unmatched. The CDR3 DNA sequence: TGTGCTAGTGGTTTGGTCGGGGGGACCTACGAGCAGTACTTC. This gives the protein CASGLVGGTYEQYF. Together with reference TRBV12-5 and TRBJ2-7, the CDR3 gives the full variable domain: DARVTQTPRHKVTEMGQEVTMRCQPILGHNTVFWYRQTMMQGLELLAYFRNRAPLDDSGMPKDRFSAEMPDATLATLKIQPSEPRDSAVYFCASGLVGGTYEQYFGPGTRLTVT.

The chain carries TRBV27 and TRBJ2-7; possible D gene TRBD1, 6 bases. CDR3 length equals 14 residues. V lost 6 bases to trimming and J lost 0 bases, with 12 bases between them. From germline, CDR1 is MNHEY and CDR2 SMNVEV (reference sequence). For the CDR3, the DNA is TGTGCCAGCAGCTGGGACAAGTACTCCTACGAGCAGTACTTC. It yields the protein CASSWDKYSYEQYF.

This sequence joins TRBV5-1 and TRBJ2-7; perhaps TRBD1 as D (5 bases). The CDR3 has 14 amino acids. V lost 8 bases, J lost 0 bases, and 15 bases lay in between. Germline V CDR1 and CDR2: SGHRS, YFSETQ. CDR3: CASGITGNSYEQYF. The DNA of the CDR3 is TGCGCCAGTGGGATTACAGGCAACTCCTACGAGCAGTACTTC.

The chain links TRBV10-3 to TRBJ1-6, with no clear D. There are 18 residues in the CDR3. Trimming took 0 bases from V and 2 from J, leaving 14 bases between them. Germline CDR1 reads ENHRY; CDR2 reads SYGVKD. For the CDR3, the DNA is TGTGCCATCAGTGAGTCGGGCAGCGGGAGTACCTATAATTCACCCCTCCACTTT. Amino acid sequence: CAISESGSGSTYNSPLHF.

J is TRBJ1-1 and V is TRBV4-1; D gene uncertain. The CDR3 is 16 residues long. Deletions cut 0 bases from V and 6 bases from J, with 17 bases between. Germline V gene data show CDR1 as MGHRA and CDR2 as YSYEKL. CDR3 nucleotide sequence: TGCGCCAGCAGCCAAGAATTTCGCGGGGTTAGGGCTGAAGCTTTCTTT. Protein: CASSQEFRGVRAEAFF.

V usage is TRBV28 and J usage is TRBJ2-7, with 12 nucleotides matching TRBD1. After removal of 3 bases from V and 3 bases from J, the junction contained 9 bases not matched to a gene. Germline V lookup: CDR1 MDHEN, CDR2 SYDVKM. The CDR3 runs to 17 residues. The CDR3 region is CASSFRGTGGLSYEQYF. As DNA, the CDR3 is TGTGCCAGCAGTTTCAGGGGGACAGGGGGCCTTAGCTACGAGCAGTACTTC. Full variable domain (remainder filled in from reference TRBV28 and TRBJ2-7): DVKVTQSSRYLVKRTGEKVFLECVQDMDHENMFWYRQDPGLGLRLIYFSYDVKMKEKGDIPEGYSVSREKKERFSLILESASTNQTSMYLCASSFRGTGGLSYEQYFGPGTRLTVT.

The rearrangement links TRBV28 to TRBJ2-7; D may be TRBD2 (6 bases). This CDR3 spans 13 amino acids. Trimming took off 5 bases at V and 4 bases at J, with 12 bases between the two ends. Germline CDR1 and CDR2: MDHEN and SYDVKM. CDR3 nucleotides: TGTGCCAGCAGTCTACCCGGACTATACGAGCAGTACTTC. Protein: CASSLPGLYEQYF.

Concerning this clone itself: At the DNA level, this CDR3 is encoded by other sequences in the same sample as well. The V and J genes are TRBV29-1 and TRBJ1-2, with D unresolved. Germline V gene sequence: CDR1 SQVTM, CDR2 ANQGSEA. The CDR3 loop spans 13 amino acids. Deletions cut 0 bases from V and 1 base from J, with 6 bases between. The CDR3 DNA reads as TGCAGCGTTGAAGACAGAATTAACTATGGCTACACCTTC. Its protein product is CSVEDRINYGYTF.